The sequence of this T cell receptor (beta chain) was determined in a study of blood T cell repertoires in COVID-19 (dated by TCRdb to 2019 to 2021). Looking at the study overall: The collaborator samples originated in the United States, Italy and Spain and spanned the acute and convalescent phases of COVID-19. The material from the prospective study consisted of cDNA or gDNA derived from T cells, B-cell-depleted T cells, or PBMCs. Where available, HLA class I and class II types were obtained from metadata supplied by the sample provider rather than from assay-based typing. The dataset comprised deeply sampled blood TCRbeta repertoires from subjects exposed to, actively infected with, or recovered from COVID-19. Samples came from the ongoing ImmuneRACE study (first 160 participants) plus 1,254 subjects from 6 global collaborators. Nearly every sample came with metadata listing a de-identified subject ID, COVID-19 status, age in years and sex. The repertoires were released in a freely available public database intended as a resource for research on the immune response to SARS-CoV-2. Broad study findings and their caveats: The quantity of clinical and demographic metadata differed by source and by participant and was supplied without curation.

TCRbeta CDR3 regions were amplified from genomic DNA using the immunoSEQ Assay, a bias-controlled multiplex PCR. In the original analysis: Within the assay, amplification of reference gene primers was used to estimate how many nucleated cells each sample contained. To quantify the absolute abundance of each unique TCRbeta CDR3 rearrangement, sequence reads were collapsed and filtered. For each sample, productive Simpson clonality was calculated as the square root of Simpson's diversity index over productive rearrangements. Sourced from immuneACCESS, this table was stored by TCRdb with only in-frame sequences that have V and J called. A share of the clones is absent; for the studies checked, an unresolved V gene accounts for under half, and the remainder has no known explanation. From that table come the V and J calls and clone size; the DNA was used to work out D and trimming. The sample contains tens of thousands of clones, around 89% of them found a single time. More than 7% of the sample is held by the ten biggest clonotypes.

This clone has only a few counts. Its target antigen remains unknown. No much larger clone exists at a distance of one base, and base qualities are not known. The germline V gene (reference sequence) specifies SGHNT as CDR1 and YYREEE as CDR2. A distance of 12 bases separates the germline ends of V and J, which lose 4 bases and 5 bases respectively. The CDR3 contains 13 residues, cysteine and phenylalanine counted. Only CDR3 DNA remains: 39 bases, in frame from the first base. Collaborating institutions collected whole blood in K2EDTA tubes following their own protocols. For TCRbeta analysis, collaborators shipped samples as frozen whole blood, isolated PBMCs, or DNA extracted from either of those sample types.

The chain couples TRBV5-4 to TRBJ1-2; TRBD1 is a possible D gene, resting on 5 matching bases. The sample was peripheral blood. The receptor comes from a man aged 30-40 years with active or convalescent COVID-19. Read as DNA, the sequence is TGTGCCAGCAGCAGAACGGAGGGGTATGGCTACACCTTC. This gives the protein CASSRTEGYGYTF.